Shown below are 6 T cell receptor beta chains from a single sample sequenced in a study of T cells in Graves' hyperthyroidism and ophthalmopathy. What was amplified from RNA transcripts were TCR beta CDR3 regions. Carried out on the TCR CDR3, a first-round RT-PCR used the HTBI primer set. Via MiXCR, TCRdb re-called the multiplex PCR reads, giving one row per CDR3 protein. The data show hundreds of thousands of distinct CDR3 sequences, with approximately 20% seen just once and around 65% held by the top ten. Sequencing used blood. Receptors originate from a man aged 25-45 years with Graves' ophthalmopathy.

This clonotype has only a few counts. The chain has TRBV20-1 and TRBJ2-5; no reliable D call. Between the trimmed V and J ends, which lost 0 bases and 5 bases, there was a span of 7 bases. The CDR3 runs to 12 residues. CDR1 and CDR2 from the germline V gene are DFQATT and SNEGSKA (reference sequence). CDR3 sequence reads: CSARDSWETQYF. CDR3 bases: TGCAGTGCTAGAGATTCGTGGGAGACCCAGTACTTC.

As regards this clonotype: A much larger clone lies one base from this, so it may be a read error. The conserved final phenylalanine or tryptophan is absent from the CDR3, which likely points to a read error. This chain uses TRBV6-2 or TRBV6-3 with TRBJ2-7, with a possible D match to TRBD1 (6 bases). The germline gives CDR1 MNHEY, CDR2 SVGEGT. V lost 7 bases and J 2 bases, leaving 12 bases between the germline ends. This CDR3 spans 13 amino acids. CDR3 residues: CASTRTAPYEQYS. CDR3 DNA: TGTGCCAGCACTCGGACAGCTCCCTACGAGCAGTACTCC.

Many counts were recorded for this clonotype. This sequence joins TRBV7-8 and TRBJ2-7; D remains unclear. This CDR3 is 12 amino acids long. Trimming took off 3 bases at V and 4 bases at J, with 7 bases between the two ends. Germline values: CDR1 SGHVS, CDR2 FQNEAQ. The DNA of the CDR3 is TGTGCCAGCAGCTTGGACCCATACGAGCAGTACTTC. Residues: CASSLDPYEQYF.

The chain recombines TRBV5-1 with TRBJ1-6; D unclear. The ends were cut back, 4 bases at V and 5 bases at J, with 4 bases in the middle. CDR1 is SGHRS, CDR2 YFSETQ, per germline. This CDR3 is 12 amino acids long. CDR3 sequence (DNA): TGCGCCAGCAGCGCAGATAATTCACCCCTCCACTTT. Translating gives CASSADNSPLHF.

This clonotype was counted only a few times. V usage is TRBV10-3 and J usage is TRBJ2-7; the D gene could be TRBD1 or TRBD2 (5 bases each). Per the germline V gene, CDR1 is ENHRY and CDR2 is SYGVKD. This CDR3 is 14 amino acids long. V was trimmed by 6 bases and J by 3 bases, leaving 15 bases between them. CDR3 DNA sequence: TGTGCCATCAGGGGGACCCTGAGGGACTACGAGCAGTACTTC. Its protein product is CAIRGTLRDYEQYF.

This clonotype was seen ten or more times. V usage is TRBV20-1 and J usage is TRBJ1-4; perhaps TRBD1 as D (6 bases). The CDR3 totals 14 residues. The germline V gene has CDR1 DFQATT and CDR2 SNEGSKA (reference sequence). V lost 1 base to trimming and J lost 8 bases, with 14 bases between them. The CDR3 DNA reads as TGCAGTGCTAGAGGCGCGCGACAGGCGGAAAAACTGTTTTTT. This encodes CSARGARQAEKLFF.